Each of the 26 T cell receptor beta chains below was sequenced from the same sample in a study of T cells in Graves' hyperthyroidism and ophthalmopathy (dated by TCRdb to the late 2010s). Libraries were prepared through multiplex PCR. Sequencing relied on an Illumina HiSeq 2000. The TCR beta CDR3 regions were amplified from RNA transcripts. The first round of RT-PCR for the TCR CDR3 was performed with the HTBI primer set and the Qiagen OneStep RT-PCR kit. In TCRdb, the public reads were trimmed at Q25 with fastp and aligned with MiXCR, with productive beta chains retained. Entries that share a CDR3 protein sequence are merged under the most common genes and DNA. Recorded for this sample are over 550,000 distinct CDR3 sequences; 16% of them occurred a single time. Roughly 18% of the sample is in the top ten clones. The material sequenced was blood. These receptors were collected from a woman aged 18 to 35 with Graves' hyperthyroidism.

The chain links TRBV19 to TRBJ2-7, with D perhaps matching TRBD1 (5 bases). This CDR3 comprises 14 residues. Trimming stripped 4 bases from V and 3 bases from J, with 13 bases between. CDR1 is LNHDA, CDR2 SQIVND, per germline (reference sequence). The CDR3 DNA follows: TGTGCCAGTAGTACCCTCGACAGCTTCTACGAGCAGTACTTC. Encoded protein: CASSTLDSFYEQYF.

This chain joins TRBV3-1 and TRBJ2-1, with D possibly being TRBD2 (7 bases). The V and J ends lost 7 bases and 5 bases respectively, with 18 bases between them. Per germline, CDR1 LGHDT and CDR2 YNNKEL (reference sequence). CDR3 length equals 15 residues. Here the CDR3 reads CASTLRGGSNNEQFF. CDR3 DNA: TGTGCCAGCACCCTAAGGGGGGGGAGCAACAATGAGCAGTTCTTC.

This chain links TRBV6-4 with TRBJ2-3, with 8 bases matching TRBD2. Germline-derived CDR1 and CDR2 are MRHNA and SNTAGT. V was clipped by 5 bases and J by 2 bases; unmatched bases: 6. CDR3 length: 15 residues. The CDR3 nucleotides are TGTGCCAGCAGTAGGATAGCGGGGATCACAGATACGCAGTATTTT. It translates to CASSRIAGITDTQYF.

Many counts were recorded for this clonotype. The CDR3 here is CASSKRRQGQYTDTQYF. The CDR3 nucleotides read TGTGCCAGCAGTAAACGCCGACAGGGCCAGTACACAGATACGCAGTATTTT. The J gene is TRBJ2-3, the V gene TRBV2, with TRBD1 matching 7 bases. The germline CDR1 and CDR2 sequences are SNHLY and FYNNEI. This CDR3 has 17 residues. Trimming at V came to 5 bases and at J to 2 bases, leaving 13 bases not matched to a gene.

V usage is TRBV20-1 and J usage is TRBJ2-7; D unresolved. Germline values: CDR1 DFQATT, CDR2 SNEGSKA (reference sequence). The CDR3 is 12 residues long. The V end lost 5 bases, the J end lost 6 bases, and 14 bases lay between the germline ends. This CDR3 reads CSAVDSTVEQYF. The CDR3 DNA sequence: TGCAGTGCTGTCGACTCGACCGTCGAGCAGTACTTC.

The chain is built from TRBV7-2 and TRBJ2-2, with TRBD2 matching over 13 bases. Germline V gene lookup returns CDR1 SGHTA and CDR2 FQGNSA. J was trimmed by 6 bases and V by 5 bases; bases with no gene match: 3. CDR3 length: 15 residues. The CDR3 loop is CASSPTSGGPGELFF. For the CDR3, the DNA is TGTGCCAGCAGCCCGACTAGCGGGGGGCCCGGGGAGCTGTTTTTT. Full variable domain (remainder filled in from reference TRBV7-2 and TRBJ2-2): GAGVSQSPSNKVTEKGKDVELRCDPISGHTALYWYRQSLGQGLEFLIYFQGNSAPDKSGLPSDRFSAERTGGSVSTLTIQRTQQEDSAVYLCASSPTSGGPGELFFGEGSRLTVL.

The rearrangement joins TRBV27 to TRBJ1-2; D call uncertain. The ends were cut back, 1 base at V and 7 bases at J, with 16 bases in the middle. The V gene's germline CDR1 is MNHEY and CDR2 SMNVEV (reference sequence). This CDR3 has 15 residues. The CDR3: CASSLYFGEPGGYTF. The CDR3 DNA sequence: TGTGCCAGCAGTTTATATTTCGGTGAGCCTGGTGGCTACACCTTC.

The chain has TRBV6-2 or TRBV6-3 and TRBJ1-2; D is unclear. V dropped 6 bases and J dropped 6 bases, with 8 bases sitting between them. The length of the CDR3 is 11 residues. Per the germline V gene, CDR1 is MNHEY and CDR2 is SVGEGT. CDR3 sequence reads: CASRVQHGYTF. The DNA of the CDR3 is TGTGCCAGCAGAGTTCAGCATGGCTACACCTTC.

As regards this clonotype: The germline gene is not matched at one end of the junction; a read error may be the cause. This chain uses TRBV7-8 with TRBJ2-3; 8 positions match TRBD1. The CDR3 runs 17 residues. CDR1 is SGHVS and CDR2 is FQNEAQ in the germline V gene. CDR3 sequence (DNA): TGCGCCAGCAGCCAGATAACCGGGACAGGAGGCCCAGATACGCAGTATTTT. Translation gives CASSQITGTGGPDTQYF.

The chain employs TRBV12-3 or TRBV12-4 and TRBJ2-2; 7 bases agree with TRBD2. The CDR3 runs 14 residues. Trimming took 8 bases from V and 5 from J; bases not matched to a gene: 8. The CDR3 reads CASLQLALTGELFF. The CDR3 nucleotides read TGTGCCAGCCTCCAACTAGCGCTTACCGGGGAGCTGTTTTTT.

The rearrangement uses TRBV19 and TRBJ2-1; 10 bases match TRBD1. The germline V gene has CDR1 LNHDA and CDR2 SQIVND (reference sequence). The CDR3 is made up of 15 amino acids. V gave up 8 bases and J gave up 6 bases; unmatched junction bases: 10. The CDR3 loop reads CASESRDRGTNEQFF. The DNA of the CDR3 is TGTGCCAGTGAATCCCGGGACAGGGGAACCAATGAGCAGTTCTTC.

V gene TRBV25-1 combines with J gene TRBJ1-1; the D gene is possibly TRBD1 (5 bases). V dropped 0 bases and J dropped 1 base, with 6 bases sitting between them. Germline V gene lookup returns CDR1 MGHDK and CDR2 SYGVNS. The CDR3 is 14 amino acids. CDR3 sequence reads: CASSEYGANTEAFF. DNA for the CDR3: TGTGCCAGCAGTGAATATGGGGCGAACACTGAAGCTTTCTTT.

This clonotype appeared many times. The chain carries TRBV7-6 and TRBJ2-1; no firm D call. CDR1 is SGHVS, CDR2 FNYEAQ, per germline. This CDR3 has 16 amino acids. Trimming removed 0 bases at V and 0 bases at J, with 9 bases between. Here the CDR3 reads CASSLAGHLSYNEQFF. Written as DNA, the CDR3 is TGTGCCAGCAGCTTAGCAGGCCACCTCTCCTACAATGAGCAGTTCTTC.

This clonotype was detected many times. CDR3 bases: TGCGCCAGCAGCCCCCTCAGGACCGGGCGGGAGGCAGATACGCAGTATTTT. Translation: CASSPLRTGREADTQYF. The V and J genes are TRBV5-1 and TRBJ2-3; 8 bases fit TRBD2. The CDR3 runs 17 residues. The J segment lost 4 bases and the V segment lost 4 bases, leaving 14 bases of the junction unmatched. From germline, CDR1 is SGHRS and CDR2 YFSETQ.

This clonotype showed up many times. The chain employs TRBV12-3 or TRBV12-4 and TRBJ2-7, with a weak D call TRBD2 (5 bases). CDR3 length: 17 amino acids. The V end was cut by 4 bases, the J end by 7 bases, with 26 bases between. CDR3: CASSSPRANVRGGEQYF. CDR3 bases: TGTGCCAGCAGTTCCCCGAGAGCGAATGTACGGGGTGGTGAGCAGTACTTC.

This clonotype has at least ten counts. V is TRBV9 and J is TRBJ1-2; D ambiguous. CDR3 length equals 15 residues. V shed 0 bases and J shed 7 bases, with 16 bases lying between them. CDR1 is SGDLS, CDR2 YYNGEE, per germline. CDR3 in amino acids: CASSVGWSSGGGYTF. The CDR3 DNA sequence: TGTGCCAGCAGCGTAGGTTGGTCATCCGGTGGTGGCTACACCTTC.

This clonotype was picked up many times. The genes are TRBV4-2 and TRBJ1-1; D is unclear. Trimming took 1 base from V and 4 from J, leaving 13 bases between them. The CDR3 totals 15 residues. The germline gives CDR1 LGHNA, CDR2 YNFKEQ. Here the CDR3 DNA reads TGTGCCAGCAGCCAAGGCGATAGGGAGAGCACTGAAGCTTTCTTT. Its translation: CASSQGDRESTEAFF.

The V call is TRBV6-2 or TRBV6-3, the J call TRBJ1-2; TRBD1 agrees at 10 bases. The CDR3 runs to 15 residues. In germline, CDR1 is MNHEY, CDR2 SVGEGT. After removal of 7 bases from V and 0 bases from J, the junction contained 5 bases not matched to a gene. CDR3 sequence: CASTGTGVANYGYTF. The CDR3 coding sequence is TGTGCCAGCACCGGGACAGGGGTCGCTAACTATGGCTACACCTTC.

V and J are TRBV25-1 and TRBJ2-7, with a tentative D call TRBD1 (6 bases). This CDR3 is 13 amino acids long. CDR1 MGHDK and CDR2 SYGVNS come from the germline V gene. V was cut by 7 bases and J by 4 bases, with 14 bases left in between. CDR3 sequence: CASTEQGGYEQYF. Written as DNA, the CDR3 is TGTGCCAGCACCGAACAGGGTGGATACGAGCAGTACTTC.

Many counts were recorded for this clonotype. V usage is TRBV5-5 and J usage is TRBJ1-1; unclear D gene. Trimming left V 1 base short and J 0 bases short, with 7 bases between. The CDR3 consists of 14 residues. CDR1 is SGHKS, CDR2 YYEKEE, per germline (reference sequence). The CDR3 nucleotides are TGTGCCAGCAGCTTGACCAGCCTGAACACTGAAGCTTTCTTT. Translation: CASSLTSLNTEAFF.

The chain employs TRBV6-2 or TRBV6-3 and TRBJ2-5; no reliable D call. Germline CDR1 MNHEY, CDR2 SVGEGT. This CDR3 has 13 amino acids. V was cut by 9 bases and J by 7 bases, with 18 bases left in between. CDR3 sequence reads: CASETQILGTQYF. The CDR3 nucleotides read TGTGCCAGTGAAACACAGATTCTTGGGACCCAGTACTTC.

V usage is TRBV12-3 or TRBV12-4 and J usage is TRBJ2-1; the match to TRBD2 covers 11 bases. V dropped 3 bases and J dropped 6; count of bases not matched to a gene: 4. The CDR3 is made up of 15 amino acids. CDR3 coding DNA: TGTGCCAGCAGTTTGACTAGCGGGGCGTCCAATGAGCAGTTCTTC. The encoded protein is CASSLTSGASNEQFF.

The chain recombines TRBV25-1 with TRBJ2-5, with D unclear. The CDR3 length is 11 residues. CDR1 MGHDK and CDR2 SYGVNS come from the germline V gene. Trimming left V 2 bases short and J 8 bases short, with 6 bases between. This CDR3 is CASSESHTQYF. The CDR3 DNA sequence: TGTGCCAGCAGTGAAAGCCACACCCAGTACTTC.

The V and J genes are TRBV2 and TRBJ2-5; D possibly matches TRBD1 or TRBD2 (8 bases each). Trimming took 9 bases from V and 5 from J, leaving 25 bases between them. CDR3 length equals 16 residues. Looked up from germline, CDR1 is SNHLY and CDR2 is FYNNEI. CDR3 in amino acids: CARGGTGLAGGETQYF. CDR3 in DNA: TGTGCCAGGGGTGGGACAGGACTAGCCGGCGGGGAGACCCAGTACTTC.

This clonotype has a handful of counts. The rearrangement uses TRBV20-1 and TRBJ2-7; TRBD2 aligns across 11 bases. CDR1 and CDR2 from the germline V gene are DFQATT and SNEGSKA (reference sequence). CDR3 length equals 14 residues. Trimming cost V 3 bases and J 4 bases; bases outside gene matches: 5. DNA for the CDR3: TGCAGTGCTAGGGCCGGGACTAGCGGTTACGAGCAGTACTTC. Its protein is CSARAGTSGYEQYF.

Many counts were recorded for this clonotype. The rearrangement links TRBV5-8 to TRBJ2-1, with 8 bases matching TRBD1. Germline V gene lookup returns CDR1 SGHTS and CDR2 YDEGEE. The CDR3 length is 15 residues. Trimming at V came to 6 bases and at J to 7 bases, leaving 12 bases not matched to a gene. CDR3 DNA: TGTGCCAGCACCGACCCCGGACAGGGTGGGAATGAGCAGTTCTTC. It encodes CASTDPGQGGNEQFF.